The subject of this entry is one T cell receptor (beta chain). Per germline, CDR1 SGHTA and CDR2 FQGNSA. This CDR3 is built from 14 residues. Trimming removed 3 bases from V and 1 base from J, with 9 bases in between. Using immunoSEQ multiplex PCR, the repertoire was profiled, and TCRdb retains in-frame clones only, with some absent. The sample lists 50,000 to 70,000 clones, approximately 87% seen once, with less than 4% in the top ten. This sample was taken from a study of OX40 agonist ivuxolimab in advanced cancers. The sequence was obtained from an adult with an advanced solid tumor such as melanoma, head and neck, liver or kidney cancer. This rearrangement joins TRBV7-2 to TRBJ1-1; D unresolved. The sample was CD4+ or CD8+ T cells sorted from blood, taken in a trial of the OX40 agonist ivuxolimab. The CDR3 DNA reads TGTGCCAGCAGCTTGGACCCCTCGAACACTGAAGCTTTCTTT. Its protein is CASSLDPSNTEAFF.